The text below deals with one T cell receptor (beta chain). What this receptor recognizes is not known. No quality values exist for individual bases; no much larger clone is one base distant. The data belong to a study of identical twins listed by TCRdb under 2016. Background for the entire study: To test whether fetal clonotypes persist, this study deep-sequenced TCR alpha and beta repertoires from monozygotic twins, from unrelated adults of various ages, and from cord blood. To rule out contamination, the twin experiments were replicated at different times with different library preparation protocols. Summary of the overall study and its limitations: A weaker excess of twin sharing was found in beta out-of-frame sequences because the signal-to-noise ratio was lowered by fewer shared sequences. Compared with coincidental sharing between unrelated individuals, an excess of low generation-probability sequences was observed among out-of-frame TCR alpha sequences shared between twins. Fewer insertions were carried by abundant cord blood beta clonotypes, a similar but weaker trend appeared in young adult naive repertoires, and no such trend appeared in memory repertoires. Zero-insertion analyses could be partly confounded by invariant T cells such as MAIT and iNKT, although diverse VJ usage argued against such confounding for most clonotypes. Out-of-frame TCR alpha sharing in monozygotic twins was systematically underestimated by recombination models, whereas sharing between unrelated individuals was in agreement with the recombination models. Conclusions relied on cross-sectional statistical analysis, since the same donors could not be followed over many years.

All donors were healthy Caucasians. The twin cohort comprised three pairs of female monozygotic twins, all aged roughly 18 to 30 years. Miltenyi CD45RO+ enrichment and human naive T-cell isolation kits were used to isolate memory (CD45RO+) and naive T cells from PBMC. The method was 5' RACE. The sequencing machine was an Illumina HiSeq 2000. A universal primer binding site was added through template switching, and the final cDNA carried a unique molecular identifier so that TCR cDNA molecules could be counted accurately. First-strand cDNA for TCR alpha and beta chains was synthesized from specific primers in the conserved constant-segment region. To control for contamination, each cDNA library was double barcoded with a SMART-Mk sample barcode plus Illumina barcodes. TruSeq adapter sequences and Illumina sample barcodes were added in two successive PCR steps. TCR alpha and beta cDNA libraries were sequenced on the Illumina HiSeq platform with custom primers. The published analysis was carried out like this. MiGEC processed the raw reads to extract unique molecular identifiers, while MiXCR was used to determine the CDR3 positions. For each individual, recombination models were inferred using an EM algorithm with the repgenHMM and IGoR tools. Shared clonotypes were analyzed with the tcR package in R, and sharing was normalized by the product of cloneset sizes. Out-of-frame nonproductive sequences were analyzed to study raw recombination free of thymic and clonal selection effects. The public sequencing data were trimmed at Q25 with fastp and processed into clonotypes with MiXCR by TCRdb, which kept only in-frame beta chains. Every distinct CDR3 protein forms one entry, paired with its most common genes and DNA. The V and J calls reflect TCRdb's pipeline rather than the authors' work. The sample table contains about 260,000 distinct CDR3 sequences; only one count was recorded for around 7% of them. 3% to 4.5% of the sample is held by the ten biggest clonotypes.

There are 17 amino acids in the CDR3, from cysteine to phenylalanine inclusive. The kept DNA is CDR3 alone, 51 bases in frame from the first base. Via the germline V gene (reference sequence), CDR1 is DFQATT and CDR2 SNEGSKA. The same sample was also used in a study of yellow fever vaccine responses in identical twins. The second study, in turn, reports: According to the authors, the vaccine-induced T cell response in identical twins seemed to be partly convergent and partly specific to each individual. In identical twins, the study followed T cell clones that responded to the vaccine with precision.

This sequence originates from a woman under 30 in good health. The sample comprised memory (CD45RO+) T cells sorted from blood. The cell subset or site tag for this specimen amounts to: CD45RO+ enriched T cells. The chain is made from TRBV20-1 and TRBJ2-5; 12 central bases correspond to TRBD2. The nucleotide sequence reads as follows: TGCTGCGCTAGAGAAGGGGCTAGCGGGAGGGAAAGAGAGACCCAGTACTTC. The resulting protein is CCAREGASGRERETQYF.